The 28 T cell receptor beta chains given below trace back to one sample, sequenced in a study of CD8 T cells in Susac syndrome. cDNA came from about 0.51 to 1 ug RNA primed by random hexamers. Using its own MiXCR run on the immunoSEQ multiplex PCR reads, TCRdb lists one record per CDR3 protein. The data show around 190,000 distinct CDR3 sequences, around 94% seen once. Input material: CD4+ T cells from PBMCs. These receptors all come from a human donor with Susac syndrome.

The gene calls are TRBV6-4 and TRBJ2-6; maybe TRBD1 (6 bases). CDR3 size: 15 residues. With 0 bases removed from V and 12 bases from J, the gap between germline ends came to 15 bases. The germline V gene encodes CDR1 MRHNA and CDR2 SNTAGT. The CDR3 sequence is CASSDSAGVRGVLTF. The CDR3 DNA sequence: TGTGCCAGCAGTGACTCGGCAGGGGTACGGGGCGTCCTGACTTTC.

The chain employs TRBV3-1 and TRBJ1-4; D gene unclear. V was shortened by 5 bases and J by 7 bases, with 14 bases between the two germline ends. CDR3 length: 14 residues. CDR1 LGHDT and CDR2 YNNKEL come from the germline V gene (reference sequence). CDR3 amino acids: CASSTSGSIEKLFF. As DNA, the CDR3 is TGTGCCAGCAGCACATCAGGTTCCATTGAAAAACTGTTTTTT.

The CDR3 DNA reads as TGTGCCAGCAGTGAATTCGGGGTTGAGGATACGCAGTATTTT. Its protein is CASSEFGVEDTQYF. The chain has TRBV2 and TRBJ2-3, with a tentative D call TRBD2 (5 bases). The V end was cut by 2 bases, the J end by 6 bases, with 12 bases between. Germline CDR1 and CDR2: SNHLY and FYNNEI. The CDR3 length is 14 residues.

In nucleotides, the CDR3 is TGTGCCAGCAGTTTAAGGGGCCGTAACACCGGGGAGCTGTTTTTT. Protein: CASSLRGRNTGELFF. The chain employs TRBV12-3 or TRBV12-4 and TRBJ2-2, with TRBD1 as a possible D gene (5 bases). The CDR3 consists of 15 residues. V was trimmed by 2 bases and J by 2 bases, leaving 9 bases between them.

The genes are TRBV3-1 and TRBJ2-2; D gene uncertain. There are 14 residues in the CDR3. The V gene lost 4 bases and the J gene lost 7 bases, with 13 bases spanning the gap. Germline CDR1 and CDR2: LGHDT and YNNKEL (reference sequence). The DNA of the CDR3 is TGTGCCAGCAGCCGTCGCGGAGCAGACGGGGAGCTGTTTTTT. It is translated as CASSRRGADGELFF.

J is TRBJ2-2 and V is TRBV7-2, with D hard to call. CDR1 and CDR2 (germline): SGHTA, FQGNSA. The CDR3 spans 15 residues. V lost 1 base and J lost 6, with 12 bases in between. In nucleotides, the CDR3 is TGTGCCAGCAGCTTAGTACGGCAGAGGTCCGGGGAGCTGTTTTTT. Translation gives CASSLVRQRSGELFF.

The gene calls are TRBV6-6 and TRBJ2-3; D gene uncertain. Between the trimmed V and J ends, which lost 7 bases and 4 bases, there was a span of 15 bases. This CDR3 is built from 14 residues. Per germline, CDR1 MNHNY and CDR2 SVGAGI (reference sequence). This chain's CDR3 is CASTPRGAPDTQYF. DNA for the CDR3: TGTGCCAGCACCCCCCGTGGCGCCCCAGATACGCAGTATTTT.

This clonotype was seen just once. The V and J genes are TRBV29-1 and TRBJ1-1; D call uncertain. Trimming took off 5 bases at V and 4 bases at J, with 5 bases between the two ends. The CDR3 is 10 residues long. The germline CDR1 and CDR2 sequences are SQVTM and ANQGSEA. The CDR3 loop is CSVLITEAFF. CDR3 nucleotides: TGCAGCGTTCTCATCACTGAAGCTTTCTTT.

The chain couples TRBV12-3 or TRBV12-4 to TRBJ2-7; D is unresolved. The CDR3 consists of 14 residues. V lost 0 bases, J lost 4 bases, and 10 bases lay in between. The chain's CDR3 is CASSLAVLFYEQYF. CDR3 DNA: TGTGCCAGCAGTTTAGCGGTTCTATTTTACGAGCAGTACTTC.

This chain connects TRBV15 to TRBJ1-4, with D possibly TRBD1 on 5 matching bases. Trimming took 1 base from V and 5 from J, leaving 5 bases between them. Germline-derived CDR1 and CDR2 are LNHNV and YYDKDF (reference sequence). The CDR3 is made up of 13 amino acids. CDR3 sequence: CATSRAGNEKLFF. The DNA of the CDR3 is TGTGCCACCAGCAGAGCAGGGAATGAAAAACTGTTTTTT.

The chain combines TRBV7-2 with TRBJ2-1, with D possibly matching TRBD2 (7 bases). V lost 5 bases to trimming and J lost 6 bases, with 17 bases between them. CDR1 SGHTA and CDR2 FQGNSA come from the germline V gene. This CDR3 is built from 15 residues. Here the CDR3 DNA reads TGTGCCAGCAGCCTGGGGGGGGGCCTAAGCAATGAGCAGTTCTTC. Residues: CASSLGGGLSNEQFF.

The rearrangement joins TRBV4-1 to TRBJ2-3; D is unclear. There are 14 residues in the CDR3. CDR1 is MGHRA and CDR2 is YSYEKL in the germline V gene. Trimming took 3 bases from V and 6 from J, leaving 13 bases between them. CDR3 region: CASSHPPLRDTQYF. The CDR3 bases are TGCGCCAGCAGCCATCCTCCATTAAGGGATACGCAGTATTTT.

The chain employs TRBV6-6 and TRBJ1-5; tentatively, D is TRBD1 (5 bases). Trimming took 4 bases from V and 1 from J, leaving 8 bases between them. The CDR3 extends over 14 amino acids. Germline V gene data show CDR1 as MNHNY and CDR2 as SVGAGI (reference sequence). CDR3 in amino acids: CASSLSGSNQPQHF. CDR3 in DNA: TGTGCCAGCAGTTTATCAGGGAGCAATCAGCCCCAGCATTTT.

This chain links TRBV6-6 with TRBJ1-5; 7 nucleotides agree with TRBD1. From germline, CDR1 is MNHNY and CDR2 SVGAGI (reference sequence). The CDR3 runs to 16 residues. V dropped 6 bases and J dropped 5; count of bases not matched to a gene: 13. The CDR3 bases are TGTGCCAGCAGCTATCAGACAGGGAGGGGCGATCAGCCCCAGCATTTT. Translating gives CASSYQTGRGDQPQHF.

The genes are TRBV18 and TRBJ2-2; 10 bases are shared with TRBD2. V dropped 2 bases and J dropped 0; count of bases not matched to a gene: 3. The CDR3 runs to 17 residues. Germline V gene sequence: CDR1 KGHSH, CDR2 LQKENI. CDR3 region: CASSPSSGGPNTGELFF. The CDR3 coding sequence is TGTGCCAGCTCACCATCTAGCGGGGGCCCGAACACCGGGGAGCTGTTTTTT. The full variable domain, in which reference TRBV18 and TRBJ2-2 provide the parts outside the CDR3, is NAGVMQNPRHLVRRRGQEARLRCSPMKGHSHVYWYRQLPEEGLKFMVYLQKENIIDESGMPKERFSAEFPKEGPSILRIQQVVRGDSAAYFCASSPSSGGPNTGELFFGEGSRLTVL.

This clonotype was counted a single time. This chain links TRBV6-5 with TRBJ2-5; 11 nucleotides align to TRBD2. CDR1 and CDR2 (germline): MNHEY, SVGAGI. The CDR3 spans 15 residues. V shed 6 bases and J 4 bases; nucleotides not matched to a gene: 7. The CDR3 protein is CASSHSGGALETQYF. CDR3 sequence (DNA): TGTGCCAGCAGCCATAGCGGGGGGGCCTTAGAGACCCAGTACTTC.

V and J are TRBV25-1 and TRBJ2-3, with D perhaps TRBD1 (6 bases). Deletions cut 7 bases from V and 3 bases from J, with 11 bases between. CDR1 and CDR2 (germline): MGHDK, SYGVNS. CDR3 size: 13 residues. CDR3 nucleotides: TGTGCCAGCACAGTAACAGGGACAGATACGCAGTATTTT. This translates into CASTVTGTDTQYF.

The chain links TRBV29-1 to TRBJ1-5; TRBD1 is a possible D gene (6 bases). The germline V gene encodes CDR1 SQVTM and CDR2 ANQGSEA. The CDR3 loop spans 14 amino acids. V dropped 0 bases and J dropped 5 bases, with 11 bases sitting between them. CDR3 DNA: TGCAGCGTTGAAGAAGGAGGGGGTGATCAGCCCCAGCATTTT. Translating gives CSVEEGGGDQPQHF.

This clonotype showed up just once. The chain employs TRBV11-3 and TRBJ2-5, with a tentative D call TRBD2 (7 bases). V lost 5 bases and J lost 1, with 11 bases in between. The CDR3 has 14 amino acids. CDR1 SGHNT and CDR2 YENEEA come from the germline V gene. Written as DNA, the CDR3 is TGTGCCAGCAGCCCCGGGGGGCTCCAAGAGACCCAGTACTTC. Encoded protein: CASSPGGLQETQYF.

The gene calls are TRBV3-1 and TRBJ2-2; no clear D. The CDR3 is 13 amino acids. With 1 base removed from V and 4 bases from J, the gap between germline ends came to 4 bases. Germline loops: CDR1 LGHDT, CDR2 YNNKEL (reference sequence). CDR3 amino acids: CASSQVVTGELFF. The CDR3 DNA reads as TGTGCCAGCAGCCAAGTAGTCACCGGGGAGCTGTTTTTT.

The V call is TRBV3-1, the J call TRBJ2-1; tentative D call: TRBD2 (7 bases). Trimming pared 0 bases from V and 10 bases from J, leaving 13 bases between. The CDR3 is 14 residues long. Germline CDR1 LGHDT, CDR2 YNNKEL (reference sequence). CDR3 residues: CASSQDRGAGEQFF. CDR3 nucleotide sequence: TGTGCCAGCAGCCAAGATCGGGGGGCGGGGGAGCAGTTCTTC.

The chain employs TRBV5-1 and TRBJ2-4, with 7 positions matching TRBD1. This CDR3 has 13 residues. With 3 bases clipped from V and 8 bases from J, the junction kept 5 bases outside the gene matches. The germline CDR1 and CDR2 sequences are SGHRS and YFSETQ. The CDR3 reads CASSYGQVDIQYF. CDR3 sequence (DNA): TGCGCCAGCAGCTATGGACAGGTGGACATTCAGTACTTC.

V gene TRBV3-1 combines with J gene TRBJ2-2; 9 nucleotides line up with TRBD1. J was trimmed by 6 bases and V by 2 bases; bases with no gene match: 10. CDR3 size: 17 residues. Per the germline V gene, CDR1 is LGHDT and CDR2 is YNNKEL (reference sequence). The CDR3 loop reads CASSQPTPGTGSGELFF. CDR3 in DNA: TGTGCCAGCAGCCAACCCACCCCCGGGACAGGGTCCGGGGAGCTGTTTTTT. Supplemented by reference TRBV3-1 and TRBJ2-2, the full variable domain reads DTAVSQTPKYLVTQMGNDKSIKCEQNLGHDTMYWYKQDSKKFLKIMFSYNNKELIINETVPNRFSPKSPDKAHLNLHINSLELGDSAVYFCASSQPTPGTGSGELFFGEGSRLTVL.

The gene calls are TRBV12-3 or TRBV12-4 and TRBJ2-7; TRBD2 is a possible D gene (6 bases). Deletions cut 2 bases from V and 7 bases from J, with 9 bases between. The CDR3 is 12 amino acids. The CDR3: CASSLSGREQYF. In DNA form, the CDR3 reads TGTGCCAGCAGTTTATCGGGGAGGGAGCAGTACTTC.

The V gene is TRBV20-1, the J gene TRBJ2-5; the D gene is possibly TRBD2 (5 bases). The V end lost 6 bases, the J end lost 4 bases, and 12 bases lay between the germline ends. This CDR3 comprises 12 residues. CDR1 DFQATT and CDR2 SNEGSKA come from the germline V gene (reference sequence). CDR3 DNA sequence: TGCAGTGCCTGGGGTGGAGGAGAGACCCAGTACTTC. Protein product: CSAWGGGETQYF.

The chain employs TRBV29-1 and TRBJ2-1; 7 nucleotides match TRBD1. The V gene end was trimmed by 4 bases and the J gene end by 8 bases; junction bases not matched to a gene: 2. Germline loops: CDR1 SQVTM, CDR2 ANQGSEA. CDR3 length equals 11 residues. CDR3 sequence reads: CSVGRGHEQFF. The CDR3 DNA sequence: TGCAGCGTTGGAAGGGGGCATGAGCAGTTCTTC.

The V call is TRBV2, the J call TRBJ2-1; D tentatively reads TRBD1 or TRBD2 (5 bases each). This CDR3 is 12 amino acids long. CDR1 and CDR2 (germline): SNHLY, FYNNEI. The V and J ends lost 2 bases and 9 bases respectively, with 8 bases between them. In nucleotides, the CDR3 is TGTGCCAGCAGTGAACGGGGCGCTGAGCAGTTCTTC. Translated: CASSERGAEQFF.

The chain links TRBV25-1 to TRBJ2-7; 7 bases match TRBD1. CDR1 and CDR2 from the germline V gene are MGHDK and SYGVNS. This CDR3 is built from 14 residues. With 4 bases clipped from V and 4 bases from J, the junction kept 7 bases outside the gene matches. The CDR3 DNA is TGTGCCAGCAGTGCGACAGGGAATAGATACGAGCAGTACTTC. This codes for CASSATGNRYEQYF.